The rows below give T cell receptor beta chains drawn from one sample of a study of response to subunit inactivated influenza vaccine. TCRdb reanalysed the RT-PCR reads using MiXCR and keeps one entry per CDR3 protein. The sample shows roughly 500,000 distinct CDR3 sequences, approximately 22% of them seen only once. These data also formed part of another study, on T cells expressing NK-cell markers.

The sample here was CD4+ T cells sorted from PBMCs, taken 11 to 12 days after vaccination. The origin of the receptors is a man aged 50-59 years who received an inactivated influenza vaccine. The CDR3 runs from the conserved cysteine through the conserved F or W. Each record gives: D gene, clone size, V gene, CDR3 length, J gene, CDR3 protein, CDR3 DNA. A D gene is named only where the DNA matches it firmly. Clone sizes are given selectively: once, few, many, or a class where the clone is expanded.

TRBD2	NA	TRBV20-1	14	TRBJ2-1	CSVSARGWGGEQFF	TGCAGTGTCAGCGCGCGGGGCTGGGGGGGTGAGCAGTTCTTC
NA	NA	TRBV20-1	15	TRBJ2-1	CSARLGVNSYNEQFF	TGCAGTGCTAGACTCGGGGTCAACTCCTACAATGAGCAGTTCTTC
NA	NA	TRBV27	11	TRBJ2-3	CASRGLNTQYF	TGTGCCAGCAGGGGGTTGAATACGCAGTATTTT
NA	few	TRBV12-3/TRBV12-4	12	TRBJ1-2	CASSFLGDGYTF	TGTGCCAGCAGTTTTTTGGGAGATGGCTACACCTTC
NA	few	TRBV7-2	13	TRBJ1-6	CASSLIGFTPLHF	TGTGCCAGCAGCTTAATCGGGTTTACACCCCTCCACTTT
TRBD2	few	TRBV7-3	15	TRBJ2-5	CASSPQSGRPETQYF	TGTGCCAGCAGCCCCCAGAGCGGGAGGCCAGAGACCCAGTACTTC
TRBD2	few	TRBV5-1	16	TRBJ2-3	CASSQISGSLTDTQYF	TGCGCCAGCAGCCAAATCAGCGGGAGTCTCACAGATACGCAGTATTTT
TRBD1	many	TRBV10-3	11	TRBJ2-7	CATGTDYEQYF	TGTGCCACTGGGACAGACTACGAGCAGTACTTC
NA	NA	TRBV24-1	16	TRBJ2-1	CATSDPTGTLGNEQFF	TGTGCCACCAGTGATCCGACCGGGACCCTTGGGAATGAGCAGTTCTTC
TRBD1	NA	TRBV2	16	TRBJ2-3	CASSSPGTDLTDTQYF	TGTGCCAGCAGTTCTCCCGGGACAGACCTCACAGATACGCAGTATTTT
TRBD2	few	TRBV28	17	TRBJ2-6	CASTRTSTVPGANVLTF	TGTGCCAGCACCCGGACTAGCACAGTCCCTGGGGCCAACGTCCTGACTTTC
NA	NA	TRBV10-3	15	TRBJ2-6	CAARDSNSGANVLTF	TGTGCCGCGCGGGACAGCAACTCTGGGGCCAACGTCCTGACTTTC
NA	NA	TRBV20-1	13	TRBJ2-7	CSGGSSSSYEQYF	TGTAGTGGGGGCAGCAGTAGCTCCTACGAGCAGTACTTC
NA	NA	TRBV28	17	TRBJ2-2	CASSPGGGTDNTGELFF	TGTGCCAGCAGTCCTGGTGGAGGGACGGATAACACCGGGGAGCTGTTTTTT
TRBD1	few	TRBV28	17	TRBJ2-6	CASSSPGQDSGANVLTF	TGTGCCAGCAGTTCCCCCGGACAGGACTCTGGGGCCAACGTCCTGACTTTC
NA	few	TRBV20-1	12	TRBJ2-7	CSVPSYSYEQYF	TGCAGTGTCCCGTCATACTCCTACGAGCAGTACTTC
NA	once	TRBV2	13	TRBJ1-5	CASSDLGNQPQHF	TGTGCCAGCAGTGATTTAGGTAATCAGCCCCAGCATTTT
TRBD2	NA	TRBV20-1	13	TRBJ2-5	CSASSGGEETQYF	TGCAGTGCTAGTAGCGGGGGGGAGGAGACCCAGTACTTC
NA	few	TRBV24-1	14	TRBJ2-1	CATRPGGSYNEQFF	TGTGCCACCAGACCAGGGGGGAGTTACAATGAGCAGTTCTTC
NA	NA	TRBV6-1	15	TRBJ2-4	CASSQRTGAKNIQYF	TGTGCCAGCAGTCAACGAACGGGGGCCAAAAACATTCAGTACTTC
NA	many	TRBV5-1	12	TRBJ2-7	CASSLVSYEQYF	TGCGCCAGCAGCCTTGTGTCCTACGAGCAGTACTTC
NA	few	TRBV5-5	15	TRBJ1-2	CASSPGGGLSDGYTF	TGTGCCAGCAGCCCGGGGGGCGGACTAAGTGATGGCTACACCTTC
TRBD2	NA	TRBV24-1	18	TRBJ2-3	CATSAPPGLAGGPDTQYF	TGTGCCACCAGTGCGCCGCCGGGACTAGCGGGAGGGCCGGATACGCAGTATTTT
TRBD1	many	TRBV5-1	14	TRBJ1-1	CASSSQGVNTEAFF	TGCGCCAGCAGCTCACAGGGGGTGAACACTGAAGCTTTCTTT
NA	many	TRBV4-3	15	TRBJ2-5	CASSQVSGIQETQYF	TGCGCCAGCAGCCAAGTTTCAGGTATACAAGAGACCCAGTACTTC
NA	NA	TRBV6-2/TRBV6-3	13	TRBJ2-7	CASRGHPQSEQYF	TGTGCCAGCAGGGGCCATCCCCAAAGCGAGCAGTACTTC
TRBD2	once	TRBV7-6	21	TRBJ2-1	CASSLVSSGSPAGGRNNEHFF	TGTGCCAGCAGCTTAGTTTCTTCGGGCTCTCCGGCGGGAGGCAGGAACAATGAGCACTTCTTC
NA	NA	TRBV21-1	16	TRBJ2-3	CASSNRQGNPIHTQYF	TGTGCCAGCAGCAACCGACAGGGCAACCCGATCCATACGCAGTATTTT
NA	NA	TRBV5-6	11	TRBJ2-1	CASSSGGAQFF	TGTGCCAGCAGCTCCGGGGGAGCCCAGTTCTTC
NA	few	TRBV12-3/TRBV12-4	13	TRBJ2-1	CASNTGTQNEQFF	TGTGCCAGCAACACCGGGACACAGAATGAGCAGTTCTTC
NA	NA	TRBV19	16	TRBJ2-2	CASSKLASPNTGELFF	TGTGCCAGTAGTAAACTAGCCTCTCCGAACACCGGGGAGCTGTTTTTT
TRBD1	once	TRBV30	13	TRBJ2-3	CAWRTKGADTQYF	TGTGCCTGGAGGACAAAGGGGGCTGATACGCAGTATTTT